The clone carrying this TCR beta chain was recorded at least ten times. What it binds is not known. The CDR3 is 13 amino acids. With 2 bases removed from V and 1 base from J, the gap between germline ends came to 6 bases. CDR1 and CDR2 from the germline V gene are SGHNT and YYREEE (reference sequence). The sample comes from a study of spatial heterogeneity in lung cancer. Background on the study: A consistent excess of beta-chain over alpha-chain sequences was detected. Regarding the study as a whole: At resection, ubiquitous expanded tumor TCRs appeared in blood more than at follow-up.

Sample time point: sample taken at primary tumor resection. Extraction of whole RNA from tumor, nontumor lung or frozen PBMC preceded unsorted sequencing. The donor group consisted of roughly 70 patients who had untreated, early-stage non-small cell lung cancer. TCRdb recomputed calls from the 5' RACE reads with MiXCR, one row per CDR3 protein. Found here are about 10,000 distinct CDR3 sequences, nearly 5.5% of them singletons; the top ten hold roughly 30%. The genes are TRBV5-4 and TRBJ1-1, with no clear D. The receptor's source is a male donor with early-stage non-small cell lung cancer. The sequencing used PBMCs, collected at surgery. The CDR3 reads CASSLGSNTEAFF. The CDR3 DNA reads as TGTGCCAGCAGCTTAGGTTCGAACACTGAAGCTTTCTTT. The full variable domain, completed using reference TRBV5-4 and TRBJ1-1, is ETGVTQSPTHLIKTRGQQVTLRCSSQSGHNTVSWYQQALGQGPQFIFQYYREEENGRGNFPPRFSGLQFPNYSSELNVNALELDDSALYLCASSLGSNTEAFFGQGTRLTVV.